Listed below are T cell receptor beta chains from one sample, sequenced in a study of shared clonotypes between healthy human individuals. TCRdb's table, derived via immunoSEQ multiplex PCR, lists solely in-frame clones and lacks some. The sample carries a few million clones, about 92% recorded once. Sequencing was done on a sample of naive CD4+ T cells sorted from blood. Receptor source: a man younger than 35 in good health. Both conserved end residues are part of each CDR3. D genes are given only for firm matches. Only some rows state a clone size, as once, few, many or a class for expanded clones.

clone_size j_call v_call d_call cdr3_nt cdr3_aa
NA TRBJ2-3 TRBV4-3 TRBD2 TGCGCCAGCAGCCAATCGAGTAGCGGGAATACGCAGTATTTT CASSQSSSGNTQYF
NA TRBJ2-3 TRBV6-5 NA TGTGCCAGCAGTTACGGGGCGGGACCCGAAGCAGATACGCAGTATTTT CASSYGAGPEADTQYF
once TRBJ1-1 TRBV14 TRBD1 TGTGCCAGCAGCGAAATCCGGGACAGTCGGGACACTGAAGCTTTCTTT CASSEIRDSRDTEAFF
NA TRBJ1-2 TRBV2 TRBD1 TGTGCCAGCAGCGGACAGGGCCGCTATGGCTACACCTTC CASSGQGRYGYTF
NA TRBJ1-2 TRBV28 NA TGTGCCAGCAGTTTAAGACCGAACTATGGCTACACCTTC CASSLRPNYGYTF
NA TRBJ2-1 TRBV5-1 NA TGCGCCAGCAGCTCAACCGGGGCCGGCGGTGAGCAGTTCTTC CASSSTGAGGEQFF
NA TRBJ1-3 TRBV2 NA TGTGCCAGCAGTGAACCAGGGAGGGGAAACACCATATATTTT CASSEPGRGNTIYF
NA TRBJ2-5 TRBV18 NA TGTGCCAGCTCACCGATCGGTGGAGTGAAGGAGACCCAGTACTTC CASSPIGGVKETQYF
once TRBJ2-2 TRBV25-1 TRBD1 TGTGCCAGCAGAGGGACAGGGAACACCGGGGAGCTGTTTTTT CASRGTGNTGELFF
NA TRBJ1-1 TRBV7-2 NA TGTGCCAGCAGCCCCTCACGGTCTCTGGGCACTGAAGCTTTCTTT CASSPSRSLGTEAFF
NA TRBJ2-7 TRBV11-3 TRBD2 TGTGCCAGCAGCCTTGGTAGCGGGAGCAGTTCCTACGAGCAGTACTTC CASSLGSGSSSYEQYF
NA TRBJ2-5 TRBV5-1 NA TGCGCCAGCAGACGCCAGGGAGGCCAAGAGACCCAGTACTTC CASRRQGGQETQYF
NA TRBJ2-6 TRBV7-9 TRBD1 TGTGCCAGCAGCGCGACAGGGAGATTCTCTGGGGCCAACGTCCTGACTTTC CASSATGRFSGANVLTF
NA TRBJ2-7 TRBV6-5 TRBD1 TGTGCCAGCCAGGGGGACTACGAGCAGTACTTC CASQGDYEQYF
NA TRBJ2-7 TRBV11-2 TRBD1 TGTGCCAGCAGCTCGCAGGGGGTGACCTACGAGCAGTACTTC CASSSQGVTYEQYF
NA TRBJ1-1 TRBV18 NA TGTGCCAGCTCACCACCGTCCGGGGGTGGGGGCACTGAAGCTTTCTTT CASSPPSGGGGTEAFF
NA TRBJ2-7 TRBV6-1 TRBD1 TGTGCCAGCAGCTTGACAGGGTACGAGCAGTACTTC CASSLTGYEQYF
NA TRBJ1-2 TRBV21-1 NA TGTGCCAGCAGTACACAGGCTAGCTATGGCTACACCTTC CASSTQASYGYTF
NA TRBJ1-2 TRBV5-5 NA TGTGCCAGCAGCTTGGAACTTTCAGGCTACACCTTC CASSLELSGYTF
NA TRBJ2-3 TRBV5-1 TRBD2 TGCGCCAGCAGCTTGGACCTAGCGGGACTCGCAGATACGCAGTATTTT CASSLDLAGLADTQYF
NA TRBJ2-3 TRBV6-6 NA TGTGCCAGCAGTTACGACATCCGGGGGAGCACAGATACGCAGTATTTT CASSYDIRGSTDTQYF
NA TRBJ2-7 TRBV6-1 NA TGTGCCAGCAGTGAAGCAGGGCCCCACGAGCAGTACTTC CASSEAGPHEQYF
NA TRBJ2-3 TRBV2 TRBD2 TGTGCCAGCAGTGAAATGGGGGGGGACACAGATACGCAGTATTTT CASSEMGGDTDTQYF
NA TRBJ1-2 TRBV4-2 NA TGTGCCAGCAGCCAAGATCGTGGTTATGGCTACACCTTC CASSQDRGYGYTF
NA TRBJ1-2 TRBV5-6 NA TGTGCCAGCAGCTTGGGTCAGCGCTATGGCTACACCTTC CASSLGQRYGYTF
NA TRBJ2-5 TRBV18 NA TGTGCCAGCTCACCACCGCGCGGACGATTCCAAGAGACCCAGTACTTC CASSPPRGRFQETQYF
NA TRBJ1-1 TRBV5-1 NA TGCGCCAGCAGTTTTGATTGGTCAGGGGCAGCTTTCTTT CASSFDWSGAAFF
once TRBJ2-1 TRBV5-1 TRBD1 TGCGCCAGCAGCTGGTCCGGGACAGGGGGATACAATGAGCAGTTCTTC CASSWSGTGGYNEQFF
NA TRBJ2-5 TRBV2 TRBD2 TGTGCCAGCAAGGTGAACCCGGGGGGTGCCCAAGAGACCCAGTACTTC CASKVNPGGAQETQYF
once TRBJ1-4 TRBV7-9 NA TGTGCCAGCAGCTCAGAATTAACGGCTAATGAAAAACTGTTTTTT CASSSELTANEKLFF
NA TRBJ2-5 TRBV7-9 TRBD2 TGTGCCAGCAGCTCTGTTCTAGCGGGAGTGCGGGAGCAGTACTTC CASSSVLAGVREQYF
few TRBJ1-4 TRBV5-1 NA TGCGCCAGCAGCTTGGCCTTGTCCACAACTAATGAAAAACTGTTTTTT CASSLALSTTNEKLFF
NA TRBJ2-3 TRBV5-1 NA TGCGCCAGCAGCTTCGGGGGCTTGGGAGATACGCAGTATTTT CASSFGGLGDTQYF
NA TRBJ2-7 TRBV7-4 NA TGTGCCAGCAGCTTAGGGGCCAAAAAAGGTTACGAGCAGTACTTC CASSLGAKKGYEQYF
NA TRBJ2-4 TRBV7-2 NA TGTGCCAGCAGCTTATCAGCAAGCCTAGCCAAAAACATTCAGTACTTC CASSLSASLAKNIQYF
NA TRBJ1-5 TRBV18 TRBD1 TGTGCCAGCTCACCACCCGACCTTTGGACAGGAGAATACAATCAGCCCCAGCATTTT CASSPPDLWTGEYNQPQHF
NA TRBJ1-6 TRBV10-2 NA TGCGCCAGCAGGGGGGGGCCTCGGGGTTCACCCCTCCACTTT CASRGGPRGSPLHF
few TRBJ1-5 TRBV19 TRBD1 TGTGCCAGTAGTATAGAACAGGGGGCGCAAGTTCAGCCCCAGCATTTT CASSIEQGAQVQPQHF
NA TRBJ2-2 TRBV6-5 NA TGTGCCAGCCGGACCAGGGCGAACGGTGGCGGGGAGCTGTTTTTT CASRTRANGGGELFF
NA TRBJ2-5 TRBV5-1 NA TGCGCCAGCAGCTTGCTGGGCCAAGAGACCCAGTACTTC CASSLLGQETQYF
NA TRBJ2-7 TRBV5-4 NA TGTGCCAGCAGCTTGAATTACGAGCAGTACTTC CASSLNYEQYF
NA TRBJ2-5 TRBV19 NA TGTGCCAGTAGTAGGAGGGCCGAGACCCAGTACTTC CASSRRAETQYF
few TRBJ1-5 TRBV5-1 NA TGCGCCAGCACGGACGTGAGCAATCAGCCCCAGCATTTT CASTDVSNQPQHF
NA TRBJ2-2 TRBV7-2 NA TGTGTCGAGGTGAACGGGAGTCGGTACACCGGGGAGCTGTTTTTT CVEVNGSRYTGELFF
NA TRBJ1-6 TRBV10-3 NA TGTGCCATCAGTGAACAGGATAATTCACCCCTCCACTTT CAISEQDNSPLHF
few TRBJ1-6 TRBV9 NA TGTGCCAGCAGCGTTACAGGCCAGAGCTCCTATAATTCACCCCTCCACTTT CASSVTGQSSYNSPLHF
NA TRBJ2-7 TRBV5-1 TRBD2 TGCGCCAGCAGCCCTTCCGGGACTATTCTAAAGAGCTCCTACGAGCAGTACTTC CASSPSGTILKSSYEQYF
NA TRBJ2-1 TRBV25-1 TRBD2 TGTGCCAGCAGTGGGCTAGCGGGCGGAGGGGGGTACAATGAGCAGTTCTTC CASSGLAGGGGYNEQFF
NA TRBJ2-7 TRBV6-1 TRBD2 TGTGCCAGCAGACTAGCGGGAGTCCACGAGCAGTACTTC CASRLAGVHEQYF
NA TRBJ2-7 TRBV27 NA TGTGCCAGCAGTTCAGGGGGGGAGCAGTACTTC CASSSGGEQYF
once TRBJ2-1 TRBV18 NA TGTGCCAGCTCACCACCGACAGGGGAGGGCCGGTTCTTC CASSPPTGEGRFF
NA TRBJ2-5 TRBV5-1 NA TGCGCCAGCAGCTTGGCGCCGGGAACACAAGAGACCCAGTACTTC CASSLAPGTQETQYF
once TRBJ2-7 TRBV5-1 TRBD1 TGCGCCAGCAGCAAAGGAGGACAGGGGTTCGAGCAGTACTTC CASSKGGQGFEQYF
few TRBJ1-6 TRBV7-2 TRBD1 TGTGCCAGCAGCAACCAACAGGGGATGCATTCACCCCTCCACTTT CASSNQQGMHSPLHF
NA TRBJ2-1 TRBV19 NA TGTGCCAGTAAGGGTCAGGGAAGGAATGAGCAGTTCTTC CASKGQGRNEQFF